The sample holds a few counts of the clone carrying this TCR beta chain. Antigen: not known. This entry belongs to a study of cytomegalovirus exposure and HLA in healthy donors. Whole-study results and caveats: Accurate predictions that matched the HLA-A and HLA-B alleles of most subjects were reportedly made from TCR beta sequences.

The PCR made use of 60 Vbeta and 13 Jbeta primers. The authors' processing: An analysis that came later counted approximately 76 million unique TCR beta chains, approximately 9.9 million shared. Here immunoSEQ multiplex PCR was the method, and the copy in TCRdb shows in-frame clones only, minus some. V and J calls and clone size are as listed in that table; D and trimming were resolved from the DNA. The data hold 100,000 to 150,000 clones, with about 80% observed a single time. The CDR3 loop spans 12 amino acids. V was trimmed by 10 bases and J by 4 bases, leaving 8 bases between them. Looked up from germline, CDR1 is MNHEY and CDR2 is SVGAGI.

Input material: PBMCs. The V gene is TRBV6-5, the J gene TRBJ2-6, with D possibly matching TRBD1 (6 bases). The receptor was derived from a woman aged 45-65 years in good health and CMV-seropositive. The CDR3 protein is CAIRGGANVLTF. The CDR3, as DNA: TGTGCCATTAGGGGGGGGGCCAACGTCCTGACTTTC.